The T cell receptor beta chain under discussion was sequenced for a study of blood T cell repertoires in COVID-19. Study-level information: From T cells, B-cell-depleted T cells, or PBMCs came the material, which was cDNA or gDNA.

Here immunoSEQ multiplex PCR was the method, and the copy in TCRdb shows in-frame clones only, minus some. This repertoire shows some 27,000 clones, 65% to 70% found once; its top ten account for about 15%. CDR1 KGHSH and CDR2 LQKENI come from the germline V gene. The CDR3 runs to 15 residues. V lost 2 bases and J 7 bases, leaving 17 bases between the germline ends. The chain has TRBV18 and TRBJ2-5; D perhaps matches TRBD2 (6 bases). Sequencing was done on a sample of peripheral blood. The receptor was derived from a human donor in a cohort sampled during active COVID-19. This chain's CDR3 is CASSPAPRQEGTQYF. The CDR3 DNA is TGTGCCAGCTCACCAGCACCTCGCCAGGAGGGGACCCAGTACTTC.